What follows describes a single T cell receptor (beta chain). This specimen belongs to a study of blood T cell repertoires in COVID-19. At the level of the study: T cells, B-cell-depleted T cells, or PBMCs provided the cDNA or gDNA that served as material.

V trimming: 2 bases; J trimming: 1 base; junction bases outside the gene matches: 1. Germline assignment: CDR1 SGHRS and CDR2 YFSETQ. This CDR3 region has 14 residues. Only in-frame clones appear in the TCRdb table, and some are missing; sequencing was by immunoSEQ multiplex PCR. The sample records fewer than 300,000 clones, around 90% being singletons. This receptor was identified in a man aged 18-30 years with active or convalescent COVID-19. The rearrangement uses TRBV5-1 and TRBJ1-2, with TRBD1 matching 8 bases. The material sequenced was peripheral blood. The CDR3 loop reads CASSFGQGNYGYTF. Written as DNA, the CDR3 is TGCGCCAGCAGCTTCGGACAGGGTAACTATGGCTACACCTTC.